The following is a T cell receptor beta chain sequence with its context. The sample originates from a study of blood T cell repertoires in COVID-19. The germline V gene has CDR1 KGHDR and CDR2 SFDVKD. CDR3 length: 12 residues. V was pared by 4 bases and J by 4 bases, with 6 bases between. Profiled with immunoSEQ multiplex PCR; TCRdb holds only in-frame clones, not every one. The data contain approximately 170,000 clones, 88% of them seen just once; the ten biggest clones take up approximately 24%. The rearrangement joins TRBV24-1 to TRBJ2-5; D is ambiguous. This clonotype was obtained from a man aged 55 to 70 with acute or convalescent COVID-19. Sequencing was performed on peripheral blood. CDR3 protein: CATSDRLETQYF. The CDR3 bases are TGTGCCACCAGTGACCGACTAGAGACCCAGTACTTC.